This entry features one T cell receptor (beta chain) sequence. As yet, its antigen is unknown. This may stem from a read error, because a much larger clone lies one nucleotide away. Sorting captured naive CD8 T cells as CD8+CD4-CCR7+CD45RA+. The data were obtained in a study of molecular identifiers for immune sequencing clone quantification. Library preparation followed earlier protocols using designated TCR primers. TCRdb passed the PCR reads through MiXCR, listing each CDR3 protein once. The sample includes about 640,000 distinct CDR3 sequences, about 20% seen only once; the top ten take 0.75% to 0.95%. General observations from the study: More than 97% of effector molecules, versus under 1% of naive-cell molecules, belonged to clones above 20 RNA copies. Spiked-in Jurkat TCR RNA corresponding to one cell was reported as detectable against around 1 million naive cells.

V shed 0 bases, J shed 9 bases, and the junction held 6 bases outside the gene matches. The CDR3 is made up of 14 amino acids. The germline V gene has CDR1 SGHRS and CDR2 YFSETQ. The chain links TRBV5-1 to TRBJ2-1; 7 bases are shared with TRBD2. The origin of this receptor is a human donor in good health. Some libraries in this study had Jurkat cell RNA spiked in. The source material was naive CD8+ T cells from blood, with Jurkat cell RNA spiked in. Stated subset: FACS-sorted CD8+CD4-CCR7+CD45RA+ naive T cells. The CDR3 nucleotides are TGCGCCAGCAGCTTGGCGGCGGGGGACGGTGAGCAGTTCTTC. This translates into CASSLAAGDGEQFF.